What follows are 20 T cell receptor beta chains derived from one specimen sequenced in a study of blood T cell repertoires in COVID-19. Method: immunoSEQ multiplex PCR; TCRdb's copy keeps in-frame clones and lacks some. Seen here are tens of thousands of clones, about 77% observed once, and the top ten hold approximately 30%. Sequenced: peripheral blood. The receptors derive from a human donor in a cohort sampled during active COVID-19.

V gene TRBV10-3 combines with J gene TRBJ2-7; 8 bases match TRBD2. From germline, CDR1 is ENHRY and CDR2 SYGVKD. Trimming removed 0 bases from V and 4 bases from J; junction bases left unmatched: 8. The CDR3 is 16 amino acids. The CDR3 is CAISESSLADEYEQYF. The CDR3 DNA is TGTGCCATCAGTGAGTCGTCACTAGCGGATGAGTACGAGCAGTACTTC.

The sample holds one count of this clone. The chain's CDR3 is CASSATARGGYEQYF. DNA of the CDR3: TGTGCCAGCAGTGCTACGGCCCGCGGAGGGTACGAGCAGTACTTC. The chain uses TRBV6-2 or TRBV6-3 and TRBJ2-7, with D perhaps TRBD2 (6 bases). Germline V gene lookup returns CDR1 MNHEY and CDR2 SVGEGT. Trimming left V 5 bases short and J 4 bases short, with 18 bases between. This CDR3 has 15 amino acids.

The V gene is TRBV10-1, the J gene TRBJ1-1; a weak D match, TRBD1 (6 bases). The germline V gene encodes CDR1 WNHNN and CDR2 SYGVQD (reference sequence). The CDR3 sequence is 13 residues long. The V end was cut by 2 bases, the J end by 10 bases, with 14 bases between. CDR3 sequence (DNA): TGCGCCAGCAGTGAGACACCGACAGGACCAGCTTTCTTT. Translation gives CASSETPTGPAFF.

The J gene is TRBJ1-4, the V gene TRBV28; D remains unclear. Germline-derived CDR1 and CDR2 are MDHEN and SYDVKM. Trimming removed 6 bases at V and 11 bases at J, with 10 bases between. The CDR3 extends over 11 amino acids. The CDR3 is CASSKDMKLFF. Here the CDR3 DNA reads TGTGCCAGCAGCAAAGACATGAAACTGTTTTTT.

The V gene is TRBV20-1, the J gene TRBJ1-6; D remains ambiguous. Trimming shortened V by 6 bases and J by 13 bases, and 7 bases separated the two germline ends. Germline-derived CDR1 and CDR2 are DFQATT and SNEGSKA (reference sequence). This CDR3 region has 9 residues. In nucleotides, the CDR3 is TGCAGTGCGCCGGGGCCCCTCCACTTT. Amino acids: CSAPGPLHF.

The chain carries TRBV7-9 and TRBJ2-7, with TRBD2 identical over 8 bases. The CDR3 is made up of 14 amino acids. V shed 5 bases, J shed 2 bases, and the junction held 5 bases outside the gene matches. CDR1 SEHNR and CDR2 FQNEAQ come from the germline V gene (reference sequence). CDR3 in DNA: TGTGCCAGCAGCCCGGCCGGGGGGGCCTACGAGCAGTACTTC. It yields the protein CASSPAGGAYEQYF.

The rearrangement links TRBV28 to TRBJ2-2; perhaps TRBD2 as D (6 bases). V was cut by 5 bases and J by 1 base, with 17 bases left in between. CDR1 MDHEN and CDR2 SYDVKM come from the germline V gene. The CDR3 contains 17 residues. The CDR3: CASSPWRGRQNTGELFF. The CDR3 nucleotides are TGTGCCAGCAGTCCTTGGCGGGGCCGACAGAACACCGGGGAGCTGTTTTTT.

This clone was counted a few times. The chain links TRBV7-2 to TRBJ1-2; D not certain. The V end lost 5 bases, the J end lost 5 bases, and 15 bases lay between the germline ends. This CDR3 has 14 residues. CDR1 and CDR2 from the germline V gene are SGHTA and FQGNSA. The chain's CDR3 is CASSPAGLGYGYTF. CDR3 coding DNA: TGTGCCAGCAGCCCCGCAGGCCTGGGTTATGGCTACACCTTC.

This clone has just a few counts. J is TRBJ2-5 and V is TRBV11-2; 8 nucleotides agree with TRBD2. This CDR3 has 13 amino acids. The junction had 4 bases not matched to a gene; V was cut back by 2 bases and J by 8 bases. CDR1 is SGHAT, CDR2 FQNNGV, per germline. In nucleotides, the CDR3 is TGTGCCAGCAGCTTACAGGCGGGAGGAACCCAGTACTTC. Translating gives CASSLQAGGTQYF.

The chain uses TRBV12-5 and TRBJ1-1; 7 bases fit TRBD1. The trim removed 3 bases at V and 5 bases at J, leaving 3 bases unmatched. Per germline, CDR1 LGHNT and CDR2 FRNRAP. This CDR3 is 13 amino acids long. The CDR3, as DNA: TGTGCTAGTGGTTTAAGGGGGCGGACTGAAGCTTTCTTT. Translating it yields CASGLRGRTEAFF.

This clone was found a few times. The chain carries TRBV7-2 and TRBJ1-4, with D maybe TRBD1 (5 bases). V gave up 1 base and J gave up 0 bases, with 9 bases separating them. This CDR3 contains 16 residues. Germline V CDR1 and CDR2: SGHTA, FQGNSA. The chain's CDR3 is CASSLDSGATNEKLFF. In DNA form, the CDR3 reads TGTGCCAGCAGCTTAGATTCGGGGGCAACTAATGAAAAACTGTTTTTT.

This chain joins TRBV5-1 and TRBJ1-1; 7 bases match TRBD1. Germline CDR1 reads SGHRS; CDR2 reads YFSETQ. The CDR3 is 15 amino acids. J was trimmed by 3 bases and V by 2 bases; bases with no gene match: 7. The CDR3 coding sequence is TGCGCCAGCAGCTTCACCGGGACAGATTACACTGAAGCTTTCTTT. It is translated as CASSFTGTDYTEAFF.

The rearrangement links TRBV5-1 to TRBJ2-5; TRBD2 aligns across 8 bases. CDR3 length: 16 amino acids. The germline gives CDR1 SGHRS, CDR2 YFSETQ. With 3 bases clipped from V and 5 bases from J, the junction kept 12 bases outside the gene matches. In nucleotides, the CDR3 is TGCGCCAGCAGCTATGCCCCGCCGGGAGGGGGGGAGACCCAGTACTTC. This codes for CASSYAPPGGGETQYF.

The V and J genes are TRBV5-6 and TRBJ2-1; 10 positions match TRBD2. With 4 bases clipped from V and 0 bases from J, the junction kept 4 bases outside the gene matches. Germline CDR1 reads SGHDT; CDR2 reads YYEEEE. This CDR3 region has 16 residues. CDR3 sequence: CASSLGLASSYNEQFF. CDR3 coding DNA: TGTGCCAGCAGCCTGGGACTAGCGAGCTCCTACAATGAGCAGTTCTTC.

The genes are TRBV7-9 and TRBJ2-7; 8 nucleotides match TRBD2. J gave up 7 bases and V 4 bases, and 9 bases lay outside the gene matches. The germline V gene has CDR1 SEHNR and CDR2 FQNEAQ (reference sequence). The CDR3 has 14 residues. In nucleotides, the CDR3 is TGTGCCAGCAGCTCCCTAGCGGGCGGGGGAGAGCAGTACTTC. The encoded protein is CASSSLAGGGEQYF.

This sequence joins TRBV24-1 and TRBJ1-5; 7 bases match TRBD1. After removal of 9 bases from V and 1 base from J, the junction contained 8 bases not matched to a gene. The length of the CDR3 is 15 residues. Germline loops: CDR1 KGHDR, CDR2 SFDVKD. The CDR3 is CATPQGKSSNQPQHF. The CDR3, as DNA: TGTGCCACCCCACAGGGGAAGTCAAGCAATCAGCCCCAGCATTTT.

This clone showed up just once. The genes are TRBV28 and TRBJ1-2; 7 bases map to TRBD1. Germline V gene sequence: CDR1 MDHEN, CDR2 SYDVKM. The CDR3 length is 15 residues. V lost 5 bases to trimming and J lost 5 bases; unmatched junction nucleotides: 11. For the CDR3, the DNA is TGTGCCAGCAGTGTACTACATGGACAGGCATATGGCTACACCTTC. This codes for CASSVLHGQAYGYTF.

V gene TRBV28 combines with J gene TRBJ2-7; D might be TRBD1 (6 bases). CDR3 length: 14 residues. Looked up from germline, CDR1 is MDHEN and CDR2 is SYDVKM. Trimming removed 3 bases from V and 0 bases from J, with 9 bases in between. The CDR3 here is CASSLTGISYEQYF. The CDR3 coding sequence is TGTGCCAGCAGTTTGACAGGAATCTCCTACGAGCAGTACTTC.

This rearrangement joins TRBV12-3 or TRBV12-4 to TRBJ2-7; no firm D call. This CDR3 has 13 residues. Trimming took 3 bases from V and 0 from J, leaving 6 bases between them. CDR3 sequence (DNA): TGTGCCAGCAGTTTCGGCGGCTCCTACGAGCAGTACTTC. Translated, it gives CASSFGGSYEQYF.

The CDR3 protein is CASSLGPPGTSTDTQYF. Here the CDR3 DNA reads TGTGCCAGCAGCTTAGGCCCCCCCGGGACTAGCACAGATACGCAGTATTTT. The chain links TRBV7-6 to TRBJ2-3, with a possible D match to TRBD2 (6 bases). From germline, CDR1 is SGHVS and CDR2 FNYEAQ. V was cut by 1 base and J by 0 bases, with 14 bases left in between. The CDR3 is 17 amino acids.